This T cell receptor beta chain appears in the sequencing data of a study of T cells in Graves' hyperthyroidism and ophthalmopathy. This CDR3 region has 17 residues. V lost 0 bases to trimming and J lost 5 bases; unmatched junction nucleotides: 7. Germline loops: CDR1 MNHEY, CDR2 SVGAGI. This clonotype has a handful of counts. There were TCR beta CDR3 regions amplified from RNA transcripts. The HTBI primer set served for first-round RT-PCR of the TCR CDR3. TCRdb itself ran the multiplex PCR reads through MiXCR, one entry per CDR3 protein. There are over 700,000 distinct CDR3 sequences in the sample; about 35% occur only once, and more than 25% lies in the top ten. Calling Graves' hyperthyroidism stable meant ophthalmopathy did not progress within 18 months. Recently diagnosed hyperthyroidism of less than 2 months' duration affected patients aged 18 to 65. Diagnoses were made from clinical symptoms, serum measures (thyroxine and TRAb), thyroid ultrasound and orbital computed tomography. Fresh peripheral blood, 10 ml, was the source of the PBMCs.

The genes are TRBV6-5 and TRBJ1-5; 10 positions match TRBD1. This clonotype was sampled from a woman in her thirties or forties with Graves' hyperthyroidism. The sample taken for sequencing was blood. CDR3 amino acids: CASSYSADGTGDQPQHF. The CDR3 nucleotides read TGTGCCAGCAGTTACTCGGCCGATGGGACAGGGGATCAGCCCCAGCATTTT.